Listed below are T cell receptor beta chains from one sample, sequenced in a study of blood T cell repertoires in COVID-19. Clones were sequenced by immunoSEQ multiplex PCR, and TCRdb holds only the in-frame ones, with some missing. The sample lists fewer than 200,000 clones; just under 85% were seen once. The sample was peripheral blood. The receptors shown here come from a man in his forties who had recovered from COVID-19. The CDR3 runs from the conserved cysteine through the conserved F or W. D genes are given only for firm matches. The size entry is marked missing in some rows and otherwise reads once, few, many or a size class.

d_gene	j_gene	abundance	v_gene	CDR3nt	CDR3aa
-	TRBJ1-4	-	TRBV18	TGTGCCAGCTCACCAAGAGGAGGAGGTAATGAAAAACTGTTTTTT	CASSPRGGGNEKLFF
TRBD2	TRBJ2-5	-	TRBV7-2	TGTGCCAGCAGCCCGGGACTAGCCTCCGCCGACCAGTACTTC	CASSPGLASADQYF
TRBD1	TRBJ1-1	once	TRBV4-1	TGCGCCAGCAGCCAATCTGACAGGGAGAACACTGAAGCTTTCTTT	CASSQSDRENTEAFF
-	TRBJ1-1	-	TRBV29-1	TGCAGCGCCGCGGGGCTTACCGCTGAAGCTTTCTTT	CSAAGLTAEAFF
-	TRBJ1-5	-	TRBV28	TGTGCCAGCAGTTCAGGGGCCCATCAGCCCCAGCATTTT	CASSSGAHQPQHF
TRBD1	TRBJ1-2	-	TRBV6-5	TGTGCCAGCAGTTCCTGGACAGGGGGCAACTATGGCTACACCTTC	CASSSWTGGNYGYTF
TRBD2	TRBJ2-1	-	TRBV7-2	TGTGCCAGCAGCTTAGCAGCGGGACTCGGATACAATGAGCAGTTCTTC	CASSLAAGLGYNEQFF
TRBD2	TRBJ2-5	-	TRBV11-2	TGTGCCAGCAGCTTTGCGGGAGGGTTGGAGACCCAGTACTTC	CASSFAGGLETQYF
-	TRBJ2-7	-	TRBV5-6	TGTGCCAGCAGCTTGTCGGGCGAGCAGTACTTC	CASSLSGEQYF
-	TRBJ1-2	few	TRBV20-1	TGCAGTGCGGACTTAGGGTATGGCTACACCTTC	CSADLGYGYTF
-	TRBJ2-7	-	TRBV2	TGTGCCAGCAGTGAGGACAGCGGTCGACGCTACGAGCAGTACTTC	CASSEDSGRRYEQYF
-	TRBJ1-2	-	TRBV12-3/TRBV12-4	TGTGCCAGCAGTTCCAGGATCTATGGCTACACCTTC	CASSSRIYGYTF
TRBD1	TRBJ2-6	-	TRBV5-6	TGTGCCAGCAGCGCCGACAGGGGGCTGGCTGGGGCCAACGTCCTGACTTTC	CASSADRGLAGANVLTF
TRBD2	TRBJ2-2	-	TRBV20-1	TGCAGTGCTAGTTCGGAGCGGGGGAGAAACACCGGGGAGCTGTTTTTT	CSASSERGRNTGELFF
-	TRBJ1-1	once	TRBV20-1	TGCAGTGCTAGTTCCAGGGTTTTGAACACTGAAGCTTTCTTT	CSASSRVLNTEAFF
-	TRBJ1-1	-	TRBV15	TGTGCCACCAGCAGAGTGGGCAGGGCTGAAGCTTTCTTT	CATSRVGRAEAFF
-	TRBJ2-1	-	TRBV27	TGTGCCAGCAGTCACCCGTCAGGGGCTGTTGAGCAGTTCTTC	CASSHPSGAVEQFF
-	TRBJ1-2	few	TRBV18	TGTGCCAGCTCACCAGCGGAAAACTATGGCTACACCTTC	CASSPAENYGYTF